The 25 T cell receptor beta chains given below trace back to one sample, sequenced in a study of T cells in Graves' hyperthyroidism and ophthalmopathy. TCR beta CDR3 regions were amplified from RNA. First-round RT-PCR with HTBI primers amplified the TCR CDR3 region. TCRdb reprocessed the multiplex PCR reads via MiXCR and lists one record per CDR3 protein. The table has around 690,000 distinct CDR3 sequences, 17% seen once; the top ten hold around 15%. The sample was blood. Receptors originate from a man aged 45 to 65 with Graves' hyperthyroidism.

The chain recombines TRBV20-1 with TRBJ2-7; possibly TRBD2 for D (7 bases). Trimming removed 0 bases from V and 3 bases from J, with 12 bases in between. The germline CDR1 and CDR2 sequences are DFQATT and SNEGSKA (reference sequence). CDR3 length: 14 amino acids. DNA for the CDR3: TGCAGTGCTAGAGATCACGGGGGGCTCTACGAGCAGTACTTC. It yields the protein CSARDHGGLYEQYF.

The table lists this clonotype with many counts. The CDR3 DNA is TGTGCCAGCAGGGACAGGTTATTCACTGAAGCTTTCTTT. Translated: CASRDRLFTEAFF. The rearrangement links TRBV27 to TRBJ1-1; 7 positions match TRBD1. With V trimmed by 6 bases and J by 4 bases, 5 bases remained unmatched. Germline V lookup: CDR1 MNHEY, CDR2 SMNVEV (reference sequence). The length of the CDR3 is 13 residues.

This clonotype was counted many times. V usage is TRBV2 and J usage is TRBJ2-7; D possibly corresponds to TRBD1 (5 bases). CDR1 and CDR2 (germline): SNHLY, FYNNEI. This CDR3 is built from 15 residues. Trimming removed 1 base at V and 2 bases at J, with 12 bases between. CDR3 residues: CASSEGRFRAYEQYF. For the CDR3, the DNA is TGTGCCAGCAGTGAAGGCCGCTTCAGGGCCTACGAGCAGTACTTC.

This clonotype appeared a few times. The junction does not match germline at one end; this may be a read error. The V gene is TRBV19, the J gene TRBJ2-7; the D is unclear. This CDR3 comprises 14 residues. Germline loops: CDR1 LNHDA, CDR2 SQIVND (reference sequence). This CDR3 reads CASSITSTSYERYF. Here the CDR3 DNA reads TGTGCCAGTAGTATCACTTCTACCAGTTACGAGCGGTACTTC. The whole variable domain, remainder taken from reference TRBV19 and TRBJ2-7, is DGGITQSPKYLFRKEGQNVTLSCEQNLNHDAMYWYRQDPGQGLRLIYYSQIVNDFQKGDIAEGYSVSREKKESFPLTVTSAQKNPTAFYLCASSITSTSYERYFGPGTRLTVT.

This clonotype turned up a few times. This chain joins TRBV19 and TRBJ2-1, with 9 bases identical to TRBD2. The CDR3 length is 16 residues. Looked up from germline, CDR1 is LNHDA and CDR2 is SQIVND (reference sequence). V was clipped by 7 bases and J by 0 bases; unmatched bases: 7. CDR3 sequence reads: CASKATSGYSYNEQFF. CDR3 DNA sequence: TGTGCCAGTAAGGCTACTAGCGGGTACTCCTACAATGAGCAGTTCTTC.

The chain has TRBV3-1 and TRBJ2-7; 9 bases map to TRBD1. The germline V gene encodes CDR1 LGHDT and CDR2 YNNKEL (reference sequence). The CDR3 covers 16 residues. V shed 4 bases and J 0 bases; nucleotides not matched to a gene: 7. The CDR3 loop reads CASSPGTGRASYEQYF. CDR3 nucleotides: TGTGCCAGCAGCCCCGGGACAGGGAGGGCCTCCTACGAGCAGTACTTC.

The rearrangement joins TRBV28 to TRBJ2-1, with 9 bases fitting TRBD1. This CDR3 comprises 12 residues. Germline V gene lookup returns CDR1 MDHEN and CDR2 SYDVKM. V lost 2 bases and J lost 15; bases outside the gene matches: 5. CDR3 in amino acids: CASSLKGTGPFF. The CDR3 DNA is TGTGCCAGCAGTTTAAAAGGGACAGGGCCGTTCTTC.

J is TRBJ2-1 and V is TRBV20-1; 8 positions match TRBD1. CDR3 length: 14 residues. CDR1 and CDR2 (germline): DFQATT, SNEGSKA (reference sequence). J gave up 3 bases and V 4 bases, and 5 bases lay outside the gene matches. CDR3 DNA: TGCAGTGCTATCGACAGGGGCTTCTACAATGAGCAGTTCTTC. This translates into CSAIDRGFYNEQFF.

The chain employs TRBV27 and TRBJ2-7; 7 positions agree with TRBD1. CDR3 length: 14 amino acids. The germline CDR1 and CDR2 sequences are MNHEY and SMNVEV (reference sequence). V lost 4 bases to trimming and J lost 1 base; unmatched junction nucleotides: 4. CDR3 in amino acids: CASSYGQESYEQYF. In DNA form, the CDR3 reads TGTGCCAGCAGTTACGGACAGGAATCCTACGAGCAGTACTTC.

This clonotype came up many times. The DNA of the CDR3 is TGTGCCAGCAGTACCCTCCGGGACATGGGAGGCGAGCAGTACTTC. The encoded protein is CASSTLRDMGGEQYF. The chain links TRBV28 to TRBJ2-7; D is perhaps TRBD1 or TRBD2 (6 bases each). CDR3 size: 15 residues. Germline V gives CDR1 MDHEN, CDR2 SYDVKM. V was trimmed by 5 bases and J by 6 bases, leaving 20 bases between them.

This clonotype was recorded many times. The chain combines TRBV7-3 with TRBJ2-1; 10 nucleotides match TRBD2. Unmatched junction bases numbered 13, after V lost 5 bases and J lost 0 bases. Germline V gene sequence: CDR1 SGHTA, CDR2 FQGTGA. The CDR3 totals 19 residues. CDR3 region: CASSRRGSGRRSSYNEQFF. The CDR3 DNA reads TGTGCCAGCAGCCGGAGGGGTAGCGGGAGGAGGAGCTCCTACAATGAGCAGTTCTTC.

The chain combines TRBV12-3 or TRBV12-4 with TRBJ1-5; 9 bases are shared with TRBD1. This CDR3 has 16 amino acids. The junction had 6 bases not matched to a gene; V was cut back by 3 bases and J by 3 bases. Here the CDR3 reads CASSLPGQGYNQPQHF. The CDR3 DNA reads TGTGCCAGCAGTTTGCCGGGACAGGGATACAATCAGCCCCAGCATTTT.

This clonotype was seen many times. V is TRBV18 and J is TRBJ2-3; 7 bases fit TRBD2. Germline values: CDR1 KGHSH, CDR2 LQKENI. The CDR3 runs 13 residues. V shed 4 bases and J 4 bases; nucleotides not matched to a gene: 2. The CDR3 sequence is CASSRAGADTQYF. In nucleotides, the CDR3 is TGTGCCAGCTCACGCGCGGGAGCAGATACGCAGTATTTT. The entire variable domain, with the rest obtained from reference TRBV18 and TRBJ2-3, is as follows: NAGVMQNPRHLVRRRGQEARLRCSPMKGHSHVYWYRQLPEEGLKFMVYLQKENIIDESGMPKERFSAEFPKEGPSILRIQQVVRGDSAAYFCASSRAGADTQYFGPGTRLTVL.

The rearrangement joins TRBV10-3 to TRBJ2-1; D might be TRBD1 (5 bases). The V and J ends lost 5 bases and 0 bases respectively, with 14 bases between them. The CDR3 is 16 residues long. Germline V gene data show CDR1 as ENHRY and CDR2 as SYGVKD. This CDR3 is CAISPKQERSYNEQFF. The CDR3 DNA is TGTGCCATCAGTCCCAAACAGGAGCGCTCCTACAATGAGCAGTTCTTC.

This clonotype was found many times. The chain uses TRBV12-3 or TRBV12-4 and TRBJ2-1, with a weak D call TRBD2 (5 bases). This CDR3 spans 13 amino acids. Trimming cost V 6 bases and J 0 bases, with 6 bases left between them. The CDR3, as DNA: TGTGCCAGCAGGGAGGTCTCCTACAATGAGCAGTTCTTC. Its translation: CASREVSYNEQFF.

This clonotype occurred many times. CDR3: CASRGGQLYGYTF. The DNA for the CDR3 is TGTGCCAGCAGGGGGGGACAGCTCTATGGCTACACCTTC. The chain carries TRBV28 and TRBJ1-2, with 7 nucleotides matching TRBD1. In germline, CDR1 is MDHEN, CDR2 SYDVKM. This CDR3 is 13 amino acids long. Trimming removed 6 bases from V and 4 bases from J; junction bases left unmatched: 5.

This clonotype was detected many times. The chain uses TRBV7-6 and TRBJ2-7, with TRBD2 identical over 7 bases. CDR1 is SGHVS, CDR2 FNYEAQ, per germline. The CDR3 sequence is 17 residues long. The V and J ends lost 7 bases and 3 bases, in that order; junction bases with no gene match: 18. The CDR3 region is CASTPQKGLAEFYEQYF. Written as DNA, the CDR3 is TGTGCCAGCACCCCGCAGAAGGGGCTAGCGGAGTTCTACGAGCAGTACTTC.

V and J are TRBV30 and TRBJ2-7, with 10 bases identical to TRBD1. This CDR3 is 16 amino acids long. The J segment lost 5 bases and the V segment lost 2 bases, leaving 12 bases of the junction unmatched. Looked up from germline, CDR1 is GTSNPN and CDR2 is SVGIG (reference sequence). CDR3 in amino acids: CAWSPPRDRGSDEQYF. In nucleotides, the CDR3 is TGTGCCTGGAGTCCACCCCGGGACAGGGGAAGCGACGAGCAGTACTTC.

This clonotype was detected only a few times. V is TRBV27 and J is TRBJ2-5; 11 positions match TRBD2. The V gene's germline CDR1 is MNHEY and CDR2 SMNVEV (reference sequence). V gave up 5 bases and J gave up 1 base; unmatched junction bases: 6. This CDR3 spans 16 amino acids. Here the CDR3 reads CASSVLAGGPQETQYF. DNA for the CDR3: TGTGCCAGCAGTGTTCTAGCGGGAGGTCCCCAAGAGACCCAGTACTTC.

This clonotype was seen many times. V and J are TRBV10-3 and TRBJ1-1; a weak D match, TRBD1 (5 bases). Looked up from germline, CDR1 is ENHRY and CDR2 is SYGVKD. V was shortened by 2 bases and J by 10 bases, with 17 bases between the two germline ends. This CDR3 region has 14 residues. CDR3 loop: CAISEGRVDQRAFF. CDR3 DNA sequence: TGTGCCATCAGTGAGGGCAGGGTAGATCAGAGAGCTTTCTTT.

In its sample, this clonotype was seen many times. The V call is TRBV9, the J call TRBJ2-7, with D uncertain. This CDR3 region has 14 residues. V was cut by 5 bases and J by 4 bases, with 16 bases left in between. Germline V CDR1 and CDR2: SGDLS, YYNGEE. CDR3: CASSREDFPYEQYF. As DNA, the CDR3 is TGTGCCAGCAGTCGAGAAGATTTCCCTTACGAGCAGTACTTC.

This clonotype was seen at least ten times. The chain links TRBV27 to TRBJ1-4; D not resolved. The germline V and J ends were trimmed by 2 bases and 3 bases, with 7 bases remaining between them. CDR1 and CDR2 (germline): MNHEY, SMNVEV (reference sequence). The CDR3 totals 14 residues. This CDR3 reads CASSLRVSNEKLFF. CDR3 bases: TGTGCCAGCAGTTTACGGGTTTCTAATGAAAAACTGTTTTTT.

In this sample, this clonotype turned up many times. The chain joins TRBV27 to TRBJ2-1; the D gene is possibly TRBD1 (6 bases). V shed 4 bases and J shed 8 bases, with 9 bases lying between them. Per germline, CDR1 MNHEY and CDR2 SMNVEV (reference sequence). The CDR3 has 12 residues. CDR3 loop: CASSWNRDEQFF. CDR3 nucleotides: TGTGCCAGCAGTTGGAACAGGGATGAGCAGTTCTTC.

CDR3 DNA sequence: TGTGCCAGCAGTGTCTTTTCGAGCTCCTACAATGAGCAGTTCTTC. Translation: CASSVFSSSYNEQFF. The chain uses TRBV6-1 and TRBJ2-1; D gene ambiguous. Germline-derived CDR1 and CDR2 are MNHNS and SASEGT. The CDR3 runs 15 residues. The ends were cut back, 4 bases at V and 0 bases at J, with 10 bases in the middle.

There are many counts of this clonotype. The chain uses TRBV20-1 and TRBJ2-5, with TRBD2 matching 7 bases. The CDR3 has 15 residues. CDR1 and CDR2 (germline): DFQATT, SNEGSKA (reference sequence). Trimming took 6 bases from V and 3 from J; bases not matched to a gene: 13. The CDR3 reads CSARDYIISEETQYF. The DNA of the CDR3 is TGCAGTGCGCGGGACTATATCATTTCGGAAGAGACCCAGTACTTC.